Below, 5 T cell receptor beta chains from the same sample are listed, as sequenced in a study of T cell responses to AZD1222 COVID-19 vaccine. TCRdb's copy holds only in-frame clones and misses some; the assay was immunoSEQ multiplex PCR. Of about 110,000 clones in the sample, just under 95% are singletons; the top ten hold approximately 2.2%. Sequenced material: peripheral blood, taken on day 0 of AZD1222 vaccination. The receptors here all came from an adult in good health.

This chain joins TRBV29-1 and TRBJ2-1, with D unresolved. The CDR3 spans 12 residues. V was pared by 4 bases and J by 2 bases, with 6 bases between. Germline CDR1 reads SQVTM; CDR2 reads ANQGSEA. In nucleotides, the CDR3 is TGCAGCGTTGGGGTTCCCTACAATGAGCAGTTCTTC. It specifies CSVGVPYNEQFF.

V and J are TRBV7-9 and TRBJ1-6; 10 bases line up with TRBD1. The CDR3 spans 14 residues. With V trimmed by 6 bases and J by 9 bases, 5 bases remained unmatched. CDR1 is SEHNR, CDR2 FQNEAQ, per germline (reference sequence). For the CDR3, the DNA is TGTGCCAGCAGGGGGGACAGGGGTGCTTCACCCCTCCACTTT. Its protein is CASRGDRGASPLHF.

The J gene is TRBJ2-5, the V gene TRBV5-6, with TRBD1 as a possible D gene (5 bases). From germline, CDR1 is SGHDT and CDR2 YYEEEE. This CDR3 is built from 13 residues. V was trimmed by 1 base and J by 4 bases, leaving 8 bases between them. In DNA, the CDR3 is TGTGCCAGCAGCTTGAGACAGCCAGAGACCCAGTACTTC. Protein product: CASSLRQPETQYF.

This sequence joins TRBV28 and TRBJ1-1; unclear D gene. The germline CDR1 and CDR2 sequences are MDHEN and SYDVKM. Trimming removed 3 bases from V and 6 bases from J, with 11 bases in between. This CDR3 has 13 amino acids. The DNA for the CDR3 is TGTGCCAGCAGTTTGCGACTGGGCGCTGAAGCTTTCTTT. The encoded protein is CASSLRLGAEAFF.

V is TRBV6-2 or TRBV6-3 and J is TRBJ1-6; D call uncertain. This CDR3 is 17 amino acids long. The V and J ends lost 0 bases and 0 bases respectively, with 9 bases between them. Germline CDR1 and CDR2: MNHEY and SVGEGT. CDR3 in amino acids: CASSYSVTSSYNSPLHF. The CDR3, as DNA: TGTGCCAGCAGTTACTCAGTCACCAGCTCCTATAATTCACCCCTCCACTTT.